Described below is a single T cell receptor beta chain sequence and its context. The method was immunoSEQ multiplex PCR; TCRdb's version includes in-frame clones alone and lacks a portion of them. The table records some 130,000 clones, 80% to 90% of them present only once. The CDR3 has 11 amino acids. Germline V gene data show CDR1 as MNHNY and CDR2 as SVGAGI (reference sequence). Trimming took 9 bases from V and 5 from J, leaving 11 bases between them. The sample is drawn from a study of cytotoxic CD8 clonotypes in ibrutinib-treated CLL. This receptor was taken from a human donor with chronic lymphocytic leukemia. Sequenced material: PBMCs, taken after 24 months of ibrutinib treatment. The chain joins TRBV6-6 to TRBJ2-7; D gene unclear. Here the CDR3 reads CASSGSHEQYF. DNA of the CDR3: TGTGCCAGTTCCGGGTCCCACGAGCAGTACTTC.